The 12 T cell receptor beta chains in this list originate from one sample, sequenced in a study of blood T cell repertoires in COVID-19. TCRdb's copy holds only in-frame clones and misses some; the assay was immunoSEQ multiplex PCR. Here the sample spans hundreds of thousands of clones, 70% to 80% being singletons. The material sequenced was peripheral blood. All receptors derive from a woman over 75 with acute or convalescent COVID-19.

DNA of the CDR3: TGCGCCAGCAGCCAAGGGAGTGGGACAGTTAATGAAAAACTGTTTTTT. Residues: CASSQGSGTVNEKLFF. The chain links TRBV4-1 to TRBJ1-4; 7 positions match TRBD1. Per the germline V gene, CDR1 is MGHRA and CDR2 is YSYEKL. The junction had 6 bases not matched to a gene; V was cut back by 1 base and J by 4 bases. The CDR3 sequence is 16 residues long.

This chain uses TRBV2 with TRBJ1-4; 10 positions agree with TRBD1. Germline CDR1 SNHLY, CDR2 FYNNEI. The CDR3 has 13 residues. The J segment lost 7 bases and the V segment lost 8 bases, leaving 4 bases of the junction unmatched. CDR3 in DNA: TGTGCCAGCTCCGGGACAGGGGTTGAAAAACTGTTTTTT. It encodes CASSGTGVEKLFF.

The chain links TRBV3-1 (or the pseudogene TRBV3-2) to TRBJ1-3, with 7 bases identical to TRBD1. Germline lookup yields CDR1 LGHDT and CDR2 YNNKEL (reference sequence). This CDR3 region has 18 residues. J gave up 4 bases and V 1 base, and 13 bases lay outside the gene matches. CDR3 protein: CASSQGVIQGGRGNTIYF. Written as DNA, the CDR3 is TGTGCCAGCAGCCAAGGCGTGATCCAGGGGGGCCGGGGAAACACCATATATTTT.

This clone is a singleton in its sample. CDR3 loop: CASSFTGGSSYNSPLHF. Here the CDR3 DNA reads TGTGCCAGCAGTTTCACGGGGGGGAGCTCCTATAATTCACCCCTCCACTTT. V usage is TRBV7-2 and J usage is TRBJ1-6; D is perhaps TRBD1 (5 bases). This CDR3 is built from 17 residues. V was cut by 6 bases and J by 0 bases, with 15 bases left in between. Germline CDR1 and CDR2: SGHTA and FQGNSA.

The chain joins TRBV2 to TRBJ2-3; the match to TRBD2 covers 10 bases. This CDR3 has 15 residues. Germline V gene data show CDR1 as SNHLY and CDR2 as FYNNEI. V lost 4 bases to trimming and J lost 6 bases; unmatched junction nucleotides: 7. The CDR3 spells CASSALAGGQDTQYF. CDR3 bases: TGTGCCAGCAGTGCTTTAGCGGGAGGCCAGGATACGCAGTATTTT.

The CDR3 sequence: CASSYERSEAFF. CDR3 nucleotides: TGTGCCAGCAGCTACGAACGGTCCGAAGCTTTCTTT. The J gene is TRBJ1-1, the V gene TRBV7-2; D unresolved. In germline, CDR1 is SGHTA, CDR2 FQGNSA. This CDR3 region has 12 residues. Between the trimmed V and J ends, which lost 4 bases and 8 bases, there was a span of 11 bases. The complete variable domain, with remaining parts taken from reference TRBV7-2 and TRBJ1-1, reads GAGVSQSPSNKVTEKGKDVELRCDPISGHTALYWYRQSLGQGLEFLIYFQGNSAPDKSGLPSDRFSAERTGGSVSTLTIQRTQQEDSAVYLCASSYERSEAFFGQGTRLTVV.

The CDR3 bases are TGCGCCAGCAGCCTAGGACAGGCCACCCTTAACTATGGCTACACCTTC. This encodes CASSLGQATLNYGYTF. The genes are TRBV5-1 and TRBJ1-2; 7 bases are shared with TRBD1. Germline lookup yields CDR1 SGHRS and CDR2 YFSETQ. CDR3 size: 16 residues. The V segment lost 4 bases and the J segment 1 base; nucleotides outside the gene matches: 10.

The V call is TRBV5-1, the J call TRBJ1-3; tentatively, D is TRBD1 (6 bases). This CDR3 region has 16 residues. Germline assignment: CDR1 SGHRS and CDR2 YFSETQ. Trimming removed 4 bases at V and 0 bases at J, with 14 bases between. The CDR3 spells CASSRGGQISGNTIYF. The CDR3 nucleotides are TGCGCCAGCAGCAGAGGAGGACAGATCTCTGGAAACACCATATATTTT.

The V call is TRBV7-9, the J call TRBJ1-6; D might be TRBD1 (5 bases). The CDR3 runs 14 residues. Germline V gene data show CDR1 as SEHNR and CDR2 as FQNEAQ (reference sequence). The V end lost 3 bases, the J end lost 10 bases, and 13 bases lay between the germline ends. As DNA, the CDR3 is TGTGCCAGCAGCTTTGGCAGGGATTCATCACCCCTCCACTTT. Its protein product is CASSFGRDSSPLHF.

The chain uses TRBV18 and TRBJ1-4, with 11 bases identical to TRBD1. This CDR3 has 15 residues. CDR1 KGHSH and CDR2 LQKENI come from the germline V gene. The trim removed 4 bases at V and 7 bases at J, leaving 5 bases unmatched. The CDR3 DNA reads TGTGCCAGCTCACAGGACAGGGGGCGCGTTGAAAAACTGTTTTTT. It encodes CASSQDRGRVEKLFF.

The chain links TRBV6-1 to TRBJ2-2; a possible D gene is TRBD1 (5 bases). Trimming removed 2 bases from V and 4 bases from J, with 11 bases in between. The CDR3 runs 15 residues. Germline assignment: CDR1 MNHNS and CDR2 SASEGT. CDR3 nucleotides: TGTGCCAGCAGTGAAATCCAGGGTGGCACCGGGGAGCTGTTTTTT. Translated, it gives CASSEIQGGTGELFF.

The V and J genes are TRBV3-1 (or the pseudogene TRBV3-2) and TRBJ2-5, with a possible D match to TRBD2 (5 bases). The CDR3 length is 14 residues. Germline V lookup: CDR1 LGHDT, CDR2 YNNKEL (reference sequence). V shed 1 base and J shed 8 bases, with 14 bases lying between them. The CDR3 here is CASSQGTQPFTQYF. CDR3 DNA: TGTGCCAGCAGCCAAGGGACTCAGCCGTTCACCCAGTACTTC.